Reported below is one TCR beta chain. The target antigen is unknown. V dropped 5 bases and J dropped 7 bases, with 18 bases sitting between them. This CDR3 spans 15 amino acids. Germline assignment: CDR1 SEHNR and CDR2 FQNEAQ (reference sequence). The data originate from a study of cytomegalovirus exposure and HLA in healthy donors. The PCR made use of 60 Vbeta and 13 Jbeta primers. As processed by the authors: Later analysis identified approximately 80 million unique TCR beta chains, about 10 million shared. Assay used: immunoSEQ multiplex PCR; TCRdb lists only in-frame clones, some missing. V and J calls and clone size are those listed in that table; D and trimming were worked out from the DNA. This table has about 36,000 clones, more than 50% appearing once. Study-level points and caveats: In an earlier analysis, most TCR beta V segments were productive about 87% or about 30% of the time.

The clonotype was recovered from a woman aged 40-49 years in good health and CMV-seropositive. The chain has TRBV7-9 and TRBJ1-5; D is possibly TRBD1 (6 bases). The sample consisted of PBMCs. The CDR3 bases are TGTGCCAGCAGCGATGATGGGGGCGTGCGGCAGCCCCAGCATTTT. Its protein product is CASSDDGGVRQPQHF.